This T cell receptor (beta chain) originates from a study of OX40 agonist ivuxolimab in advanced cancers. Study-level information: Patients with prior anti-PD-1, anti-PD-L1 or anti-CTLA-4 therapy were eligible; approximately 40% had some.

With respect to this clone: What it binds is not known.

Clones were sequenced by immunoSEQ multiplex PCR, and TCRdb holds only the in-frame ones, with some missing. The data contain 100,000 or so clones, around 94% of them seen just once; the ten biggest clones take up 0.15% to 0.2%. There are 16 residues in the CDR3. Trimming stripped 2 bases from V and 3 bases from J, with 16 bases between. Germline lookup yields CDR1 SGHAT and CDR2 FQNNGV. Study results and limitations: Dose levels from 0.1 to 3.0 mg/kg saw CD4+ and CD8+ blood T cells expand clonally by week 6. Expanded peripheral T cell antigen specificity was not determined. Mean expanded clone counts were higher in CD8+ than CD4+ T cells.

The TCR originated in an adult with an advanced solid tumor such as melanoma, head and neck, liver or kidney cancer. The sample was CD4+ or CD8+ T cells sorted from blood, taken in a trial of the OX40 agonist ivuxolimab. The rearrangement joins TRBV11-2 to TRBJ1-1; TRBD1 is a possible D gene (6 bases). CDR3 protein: CASSLRMGDRYTEAFF. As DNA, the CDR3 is TGTGCCAGCAGCTTACGGATGGGAGACAGGTACACTGAAGCTTTCTTT.